What follows are 20 T cell receptor beta chains derived from one specimen sequenced in a study of T cells after yellow fever vaccination (dated by TCRdb to between 2018 and 2020). The sample's treatment or condition label, in plain terms: live attenuated yellow fever vaccine strain. Library generation was performed with 5' RACE. TCRdb names Illumina HiSeq 2500 as the instrument used. Clones were called with MiXCR by TCRdb after fastp trimmed the public reads at Q25, and only in-frame beta chains were retained. CDR3 protein duplicates are merged, each entry listing the most common genes and DNA. The sample data list 150,000 or so distinct CDR3 sequences, and just over 6.5% of these were observed just once. 0.55% to 0.7% of the sample is in the top ten clones. Sequenced material: CD4+ T cells sorted from PBMCs, taken 10 days after the yellow fever booster vaccination. The receptor set was obtained from a man aged 25-45 years who received the YFV17D yellow fever vaccine.

This clonotype was seen at least ten times. The DNA for the CDR3 is TGTGCCATCAGTCCGGGACAGGTTGTTAGCTACACCTTC. It encodes CAISPGQVVSYTF. V usage is TRBV10-3 and J usage is TRBJ1-2, with 8 bases fitting TRBD1. Germline V gives CDR1 ENHRY, CDR2 SYGVKD. V shed 5 bases and J 9 bases; nucleotides not matched to a gene: 8. The CDR3 has 13 residues.

This clonotype was found many times. The rearrangement links TRBV15 to TRBJ2-1; 8 bases agree with TRBD1. CDR1 LNHNV and CDR2 YYDKDF come from the germline V gene (reference sequence). With 1 base clipped from V and 7 bases from J, the junction kept 12 bases outside the gene matches. The CDR3 has 17 residues. CDR3 DNA: TGTGCCACCAGCAGAGTGGACAGGGCTCCCCAAGGTAATGAGCAGTTCTTC. The encoded protein is CATSRVDRAPQGNEQFF.

This clonotype was seen ten or more times. This chain uses TRBV11-3 with TRBJ2-2; possibly TRBD1 or TRBD2 for D (5 bases each). V shed 5 bases and J shed 6 bases, with 16 bases lying between them. Germline CDR1 SGHNT, CDR2 YENEEA. The CDR3 loop spans 15 amino acids. CDR3 loop: CASSQEGLPAGELFF. The CDR3 DNA follows: TGTGCCAGCAGCCAAGAGGGGCTCCCGGCCGGGGAGCTGTTTTTT.

This clonotype was observed at least ten times. This chain joins TRBV7-2 and TRBJ1-6, with D maybe TRBD1 (6 bases). The CDR3 consists of 16 residues. Trimming stripped 1 base from V and 7 bases from J, with 14 bases between. Germline CDR1 reads SGHTA; CDR2 reads FQGNSA. CDR3 protein: CASSLVGGQNNSPLHF. The CDR3 DNA follows: TGTGCCAGCAGCTTAGTAGGAGGACAGAACAATTCACCCCTCCACTTT.

This clonotype was detected many times. The chain uses TRBV10-3 and TRBJ2-2; D call uncertain. Germline lookup yields CDR1 ENHRY and CDR2 SYGVKD. V was cut by 4 bases and J by 2 bases, with 2 bases left in between. There are 12 residues in the CDR3. The chain's CDR3 is CAISVNTGELFF. CDR3 nucleotides: TGTGCCATCAGTGTAAACACCGGGGAGCTGTTTTTT.

At least ten counts were recorded for this clonotype. V and J are TRBV9 and TRBJ2-1, with TRBD2 matching over 10 bases. V gave up 0 bases and J gave up 6 bases; unmatched junction bases: 9. CDR3 length: 17 amino acids. Germline V CDR1 and CDR2: SGDLS, YYNGEE. CDR3 protein: CASSVEATSGTFNEQFF. CDR3 in DNA: TGTGCCAGCAGCGTAGAGGCCACTAGCGGGACTTTCAATGAGCAGTTCTTC.

This clonotype occurred many times. This chain joins TRBV18 and TRBJ2-5; D remains ambiguous. This CDR3 has 14 amino acids. Trimming took off 3 bases at V and 3 bases at J, with 11 bases between the two ends. Germline CDR1 KGHSH, CDR2 LQKENI. As DNA, the CDR3 is TGTGCCAGCTCACCGAAAGGTTGGGAAGAGACCCAGTACTTC. Translated, it gives CASSPKGWEETQYF.

This clonotype was found many times. The V call is TRBV5-4, the J call TRBJ2-7, with D tentatively TRBD2 (5 bases). Germline CDR1 reads SGHNT; CDR2 reads YYREEE (reference sequence). V was shortened by 4 bases and J by 6 bases, with 17 bases between the two germline ends. The CDR3 has 14 residues. CDR3 nucleotides: TGTGCCAGCAGCCCCGATCCCGGCGGGCGCGAGCAGTACTTC. Translation gives CASSPDPGGREQYF.

Many counts were recorded for this clonotype. The chain is built from TRBV6-5 and TRBJ1-5, with 7 bases lining up with TRBD1. CDR3 length: 16 amino acids. Germline CDR1 and CDR2: MNHEY and SVGAGI. V dropped 0 bases and J dropped 2; count of bases not matched to a gene: 4. The CDR3 coding sequence is TGTGCCAGCAGTTACTCGACAGGGTATCGCAATCAGCCCCAGCATTTT. Translation gives CASSYSTGYRNQPQHF.

This clonotype was detected ten times or more. The chain recombines TRBV7-2 with TRBJ2-1, with 7 positions matching TRBD2. The CDR3 extends over 15 amino acids. Germline V gene sequence: CDR1 SGHTA, CDR2 FQGNSA. V lost 2 bases, J lost 4 bases, and 5 bases stayed unmatched. CDR3 DNA sequence: TGTGCCAGCAGCTTATCTAGCGGTGTTTACAATGAGCAGTTCTTC. Translation gives CASSLSSGVYNEQFF.

There are many counts of this clonotype. The rearrangement uses TRBV11-1 and TRBJ2-1, with TRBD2 matching 8 bases. This CDR3 comprises 15 residues. Germline CDR1 is SGHAT and CDR2 is FQDESV (reference sequence). Losses at the gene ends were 5 bases for V and 2 bases for J; bases not matched to a gene: 5. The chain's CDR3 is CASSISGATYNEQFF. The CDR3 region has the DNA TGTGCCAGCAGCATTAGCGGGGCAACCTACAATGAGCAGTTCTTC.

This clonotype was seen ten or more times. The J gene is TRBJ2-3, the V gene TRBV3-1; D might be TRBD2 (6 bases). The CDR3 runs 15 residues. Trimming removed 1 base at V and 3 bases at J, with 11 bases between. Germline CDR1 reads LGHDT; CDR2 reads YNNKEL (reference sequence). CDR3 protein: CASSQGAGMTDTQYF. The CDR3 DNA reads TGTGCCAGCAGCCAAGGGGCGGGGATGACAGATACGCAGTATTTT.

This clonotype was counted at least ten times. The chain carries TRBV7-3 and TRBJ2-1, with TRBD2 matching 8 bases. Germline V lookup: CDR1 SGHTA, CDR2 FQGTGA. The CDR3 spans 16 residues. The junction had 7 bases not matched to a gene; V was cut back by 1 base and J by 5 bases. CDR3 sequence: CASSLIGGDYHNEQFF. Written as DNA, the CDR3 is TGTGCCAGCAGCTTAATCGGGGGGGACTACCACAATGAGCAGTTCTTC.

This clonotype was observed many times. V is TRBV12-3 or TRBV12-4 and J is TRBJ2-1; 7 nucleotides match TRBD2. CDR3 length equals 15 residues. The V and J ends lost 8 bases and 4 bases, in that order; junction bases with no gene match: 11. This CDR3 reads CASRRTGGEYNEQFF. As DNA, the CDR3 is TGTGCCAGCCGCCGTACGGGAGGCGAATACAATGAGCAGTTCTTC.

This clonotype turned up a few times. The chain is built from TRBV27 and TRBJ2-7; 10 positions agree with TRBD2. Germline V lookup: CDR1 MNHEY, CDR2 SMNVEV (reference sequence). Trimming cost V 3 bases and J 3 bases; bases outside gene matches: 5. The CDR3 extends over 15 amino acids. The CDR3 here is CASSLRGLAIYEQYF. The CDR3 DNA sequence: TGTGCCAGCAGTTTGAGGGGACTAGCGATCTACGAGCAGTACTTC.

This clonotype was seen a few times. The chain employs TRBV7-2 and TRBJ2-7; TRBD1 might be the D (5 bases). V lost 0 bases and J 2 bases, leaving 11 bases between the germline ends. Germline CDR1 is SGHTA and CDR2 is FQGNSA. The CDR3 consists of 15 residues. The CDR3 nucleotides are TGTGCCAGCAGCTTAGCGCTAGACAGTACCTACGAGCAGTACTTC. Protein product: CASSLALDSTYEQYF.

This clonotype was seen more than once but under ten times. The rearrangement uses TRBV2 and TRBJ2-2; TRBD2 is a possible D gene (7 bases). The V and J ends lost 2 bases and 8 bases respectively, with 18 bases between them. Germline CDR1 SNHLY, CDR2 FYNNEI. This CDR3 has 16 residues. CDR3 DNA: TGTGCCAGCAGTGAACTCGGTGGGGGGGCTGGAGGGGAGCTGTTTTTT. Translated: CASSELGGGAGGELFF.

This clonotype was recorded many times. The rearrangement joins TRBV15 to TRBJ2-1; D is uncertain. The CDR3 is 18 residues long. CDR1 is LNHNV and CDR2 is YYDKDF in the germline V gene (reference sequence). Trimming removed 0 bases at V and 5 bases at J, with 20 bases between. The CDR3 loop is CATSREGVPSAWDNEQFF. The CDR3, as DNA: TGTGCCACCAGCAGAGAAGGTGTCCCCTCCGCGTGGGACAATGAGCAGTTCTTC.

This clonotype was detected ten times or more. The rearrangement links TRBV18 to TRBJ1-5, with 7 bases matching TRBD1. Germline V gene lookup returns CDR1 KGHSH and CDR2 LQKENI. Unmatched junction bases numbered 1, after V lost 4 bases and J lost 1 base. The CDR3 covers 14 residues. The DNA for the CDR3 is TGTGCCAGCTCACAGGGGGCCAGCAATCAGCCCCAGCATTTT. Its protein product is CASSQGASNQPQHF.

The chain couples TRBV7-2 to TRBJ2-7; weak D call: TRBD2 (6 bases). This CDR3 is 16 amino acids long. Germline assignment: CDR1 SGHTA and CDR2 FQGNSA. With 4 bases removed from V and 4 bases from J, the gap between germline ends came to 20 bases. The CDR3 coding sequence is TGTGCCAGCAGCTCCCTCGGGGGTCGAAGCGCATACGAGCAGTACTTC. Protein product: CASSSLGGRSAYEQYF.